The 7 T cell receptor beta chains below come from one sample, sequenced in a study of CD8 T cells in Susac syndrome. After extraction with the RNeasy kit, roughly 0.5 to 1 ug of the RNA was reverse transcribed using random hexamers. TCRdb called the immunoSEQ multiplex PCR reads again in MiXCR, with one record for every CDR3 protein. The repertoire includes about 440,000 distinct CDR3 sequences, approximately 85% of them detected once, and 0.09% to 0.15% sits in the top ten. The sequenced sample was CD8+ T cells from PBMCs. The source is a human donor with multiple sclerosis.

The genes are TRBV24-1 and TRBJ2-1; D tentatively reads TRBD1 or TRBD2 (5 bases each). Trimming pared 10 bases from V and 8 bases from J, leaving 14 bases between. The germline gives CDR1 KGHDR, CDR2 SFDVKD. This CDR3 is 12 amino acids long. CDR3 sequence: CATRGHGDEQFF. In DNA, the CDR3 is TGTGCCACTAGGGGCCACGGGGATGAGCAGTTCTTC.

The genes are TRBV27 and TRBJ1-4; TRBD1 aligns across 9 bases. With 6 bases clipped from V and 5 bases from J, the junction kept 4 bases outside the gene matches. The germline V gene has CDR1 MNHEY and CDR2 SMNVEV (reference sequence). The CDR3 covers 14 residues. The DNA for the CDR3 is TGTGCCAGCAGACTACAGGGGGCGAATGAAAAACTGTTTTTT. It encodes CASRLQGANEKLFF.

The V call is TRBV5-1, the J call TRBJ2-7, with TRBD1 matching over 9 bases. CDR3 length equals 13 residues. J was trimmed by 3 bases and V by 5 bases; bases with no gene match: 3. Germline-derived CDR1 and CDR2 are SGHRS and YFSETQ. This chain's CDR3 is CASRLTGGYEQYF. DNA of the CDR3: TGCGCCAGCAGGCTGACAGGGGGCTACGAGCAGTACTTC.

The rearrangement joins TRBV15 to TRBJ2-7; the match to TRBD2 covers 9 bases. Trimming at V came to 2 bases and at J to 4 bases, leaving 9 bases not matched to a gene. Germline loops: CDR1 LNHNV, CDR2 YYDKDF (reference sequence). CDR3 size: 16 residues. CDR3 loop: CATSRPTGTSMYEQYF. CDR3 DNA: TGTGCCACCAGCAGACCTACCGGGACTAGCATGTACGAGCAGTACTTC.

The gene calls are TRBV30 and TRBJ1-2, with 8 positions matching TRBD1. V trimming: 5 bases; J trimming: 3 bases; junction bases outside the gene matches: 5. The germline gives CDR1 GTSNPN, CDR2 SVGIG (reference sequence). The CDR3 contains 13 residues. CDR3 sequence reads: CAWDRGHYYGYTF. CDR3 coding DNA: TGTGCCTGGGACAGGGGCCACTACTATGGCTACACCTTC. The entire variable domain, with the rest obtained from reference TRBV30 and TRBJ1-2, is as follows: SQTIHQWPATLVQPVGSPLSLECTVEGTSNPNLYWYRQAAGRGLQLLFYSVGIGQISSEVPQNLSASRPQDRQFILSSKKLLLSDSGFYLCAWDRGHYYGYTFGSGTRLTVV.

The rearrangement links TRBV5-1 to TRBJ1-1, with TRBD1 matching over 9 bases. Trimming removed 5 bases from V and 11 bases from J; junction bases left unmatched: 7. Germline CDR1 is SGHRS and CDR2 is YFSETQ. This CDR3 contains 12 residues. In DNA, the CDR3 is TGCGCCAGCAGGGGACAGGGCATGGAGGCTTTCTTT. This gives the protein CASRGQGMEAFF. Full variable domain (outside the CDR3, taken from reference TRBV5-1 and TRBJ1-1): KAGVTQTPRYLIKTRGQQVTLSCSPISGHRSVSWYQQTPGQGLQFLFEYFSETQRNKGNFPGRFSGRQFSNSRSEMNVSTLELGDSALYLCASRGQGMEAFFGQGTRLTVV.

The rearrangement joins TRBV20-1 to TRBJ2-3; D possibly matches TRBD1 or TRBD2 (5 bases each). Per germline, CDR1 DFQATT and CDR2 SNEGSKA (reference sequence). The CDR3 runs to 16 residues. With 1 base removed from V and 0 bases from J, the gap between germline ends came to 14 bases. CDR3 residues: CSARGLFGASTDTQYF. As DNA, the CDR3 is TGCAGTGCTAGAGGTCTGTTCGGGGCCAGCACAGATACGCAGTATTTT.